A selection of T cell receptor beta chains follows, all from one sample in a study of blood T cell repertoires in COVID-19. Some clones are missing from TCRdb's copy, which holds only in-frame ones; the method was immunoSEQ multiplex PCR. The table shows about 100,000 clones, with 75% to 85% occurring only once. Sequencing was performed on peripheral blood. The receptors here all came from a woman older than 75 with active or convalescent COVID-19. Both conserved end residues are part of each CDR3. Each record gives: D gene, clone size, J gene, V gene, CDR3 protein, CDR3 DNA. The D gene is left open where the match is weak. Some rows mark clone size as missing; the rest say once, few, many or name a class of expanded clone.

D: TRBD2
size: .
J: TRBJ2-7
V: TRBV2
CDR3: CASKPPGLAGEGREQYF
DNA: TGTGCCAGCAAACCCCCGGGACTAGCGGGAGAGGGGCGCGAGCAGTACTTC

D: .
size: .
J: TRBJ1-2
V: TRBV5-4
CDR3: CASSLVGGSNYGYTF
DNA: TGTGCCAGCAGCTTGGTAGGGGGAAGTAACTATGGCTACACCTTC

D: .
size: .
J: TRBJ2-3
V: TRBV6-1
CDR3: CASSEAVDTQYF
DNA: TGTGCCAGCAGTGAAGCCGTGGATACGCAGTATTTT

D: TRBD1
size: .
J: TRBJ2-7
V: TRBV18
CDR3: CASSPLDRGQDSSYEQYF
DNA: TGTGCCAGCTCACCGTTGGACAGGGGACAGGATAGCTCCTACGAGCAGTACTTC

D: TRBD1
size: .
J: TRBJ2-3
V: TRBV18
CDR3: CASSGTGGVDTQYF
DNA: TGTGCCAGCTCAGGGACAGGGGGCGTAGATACGCAGTATTTT

D: TRBD2
size: many
J: TRBJ2-7
V: TRBV5-4
CDR3: CASSFLAGGPKDEQYF
DNA: TGTGCCAGCAGCTTCTTAGCGGGAGGGCCTAAGGACGAGCAGTACTTC

D: TRBD1
size: .
J: TRBJ2-5
V: TRBV9
CDR3: CASSVGQGYGETQYF
DNA: TGTGCCAGCAGCGTAGGACAGGGGTATGGGGAGACCCAGTACTTC

D: TRBD2
size: .
J: TRBJ2-3
V: TRBV19
CDR3: CASSHGRSQYF
DNA: TGTGCCAGTAGCCACGGGAGGTCGCAGTATTTT

D: TRBD1
size: .
J: TRBJ2-5
V: TRBV19
CDR3: CATRQGASRRMGETQYF
DNA: TGTGCCACCCGACAGGGGGCTAGCCGCCGAATGGGAGAGACCCAGTACTTC

D: TRBD1
size: .
J: TRBJ1-2
V: TRBV2
CDR3: CASTPRDSYYGYTF
DNA: TGTGCCAGCACCCCACGGGACAGCTACTATGGCTACACCTTC

D: TRBD2
size: .
J: TRBJ2-1
V: TRBV11-2
CDR3: CASSSGLANNEQFF
DNA: TGTGCCAGCAGCTCGGGACTAGCCAACAATGAGCAGTTCTTC

D: .
size: few
J: TRBJ1-2
V: TRBV12-3/TRBV12-4
CDR3: CASSFGGGDGYTF
DNA: TGTGCCAGCAGTTTCGGGGGAGGGGATGGCTACACCTTC

D: .
size: .
J: TRBJ2-1
V: TRBV2
CDR3: CASSGQIGYNEQFF
DNA: TGTGCCAGCAGTGGACAGATTGGCTACAATGAGCAGTTCTTC

D: .
size: .
J: TRBJ2-3
V: TRBV5-1
CDR3: CASSLQTRSGRGTDTQYF
DNA: TGCGCCAGCAGCTTGCAAACGCGCTCCGGGAGAGGCACAGATACGCAGTATTTT

D: TRBD1
size: .
J: TRBJ1-5
V: TRBV20-1
CDR3: CSASLQGNQPQHF
DNA: TGCAGTGCTAGTTTACAGGGGAATCAGCCCCAGCATTTT

D: TRBD2
size: .
J: TRBJ2-7
V: TRBV9
CDR3: CASSPGASGIPYEQYF
DNA: TGTGCCAGCAGCCCCGGCGCTAGCGGGATTCCCTACGAGCAGTACTTC

D: TRBD2
size: .
J: TRBJ2-1
V: TRBV11-2
CDR3: CASSLAFGGRGGYNEQFF
DNA: TGTGCCAGCAGCTTAGCGTTTGGCGGGAGGGGGGGATACAATGAGCAGTTCTTC

D: .
size: .
J: TRBJ2-1
V: TRBV15
CDR3: CATSRGWRGLYNEQFF
DNA: TGTGCCACCAGCAGAGGGTGGAGGGGGCTGTACAATGAGCAGTTCTTC

D: .
size: few
J: TRBJ2-5
V: TRBV7-9
CDR3: CASSLGLAGEAQYF
DNA: TGTGCCAGCAGCTTAGGTCTAGCAGGGGAAGCCCAGTACTTC

D: .
size: .
J: TRBJ2-5
V: TRBV19
CDR3: CASSMNRGGQETQYF
DNA: TGTGCCAGTAGTATGAACAGGGGAGGCCAAGAGACCCAGTACTTC

D: .
size: .
J: TRBJ2-3
V: TRBV27
CDR3: CASSSRRLEFADTQYF
DNA: TGTGCCAGCAGTTCACGCCGACTAGAGTTCGCAGATACGCAGTATTTT

D: TRBD1
size: .
J: TRBJ2-7
V: TRBV9
CDR3: CASSPQSRDSYEQYF
DNA: TGTGCCAGCAGCCCACAGAGCCGGGACAGTTACGAGCAGTACTTC

D: TRBD1
size: .
J: TRBJ2-5
V: TRBV10-3
CDR3: CAISEFGTGRETQYF
DNA: TGTGCCATCAGTGAGTTTGGGACAGGGCGGGAGACCCAGTACTTC

D: TRBD1
size: .
J: TRBJ1-1
V: TRBV10-3
CDR3: CAIMGQGGPTEAFF
DNA: TGTGCCATCATGGGACAGGGGGGGCCCACTGAAGCTTTCTTT

D: TRBD1
size: .
J: TRBJ2-4
V: TRBV5-6
CDR3: CASSVRDRAFKNIQYF
DNA: TGTGCCAGCAGCGTTAGGGACAGGGCGTTCAAAAACATTCAGTACTTC

D: TRBD1
size: once
J: TRBJ1-1
V: TRBV5-4
CDR3: CASSPDRGHRSTEAFF
DNA: TGTGCCAGCAGCCCCGACAGGGGGCATCGTAGCACTGAAGCTTTCTTT

D: .
size: .
J: TRBJ1-1
V: TRBV12-3/TRBV12-4
CDR3: CASRVTANTEAFF
DNA: TGTGCCAGCAGGGTGACAGCGAACACTGAAGCTTTCTTT

D: TRBD1
size: .
J: TRBJ1-2
V: TRBV28
CDR3: CASSTRQGAISYGYTF
DNA: TGTGCCAGCAGTACACGACAGGGGGCGATAAGCTATGGCTACACCTTC

D: TRBD2
size: .
J: TRBJ2-7
V: TRBV7-2
CDR3: CASSLEGTSGAYEQYF
DNA: TGTGCCAGCAGCTTAGAAGGGACTAGCGGGGCCTACGAGCAGTACTTC

D: .
size: .
J: TRBJ2-3
V: TRBV7-9
CDR3: CASERVRDTDTQYF
DNA: TGTGCCAGCGAAAGGGTGCGGGACACAGATACGCAGTATTTT